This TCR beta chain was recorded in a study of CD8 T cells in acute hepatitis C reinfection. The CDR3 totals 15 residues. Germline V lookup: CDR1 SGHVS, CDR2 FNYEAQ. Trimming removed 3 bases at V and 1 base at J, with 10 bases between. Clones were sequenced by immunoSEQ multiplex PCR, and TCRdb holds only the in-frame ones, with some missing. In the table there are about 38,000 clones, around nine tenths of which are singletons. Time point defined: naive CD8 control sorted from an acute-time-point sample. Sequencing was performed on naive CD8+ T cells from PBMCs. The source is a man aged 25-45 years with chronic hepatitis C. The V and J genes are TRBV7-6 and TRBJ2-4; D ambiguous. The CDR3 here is CASSFPGPAKNIQYF. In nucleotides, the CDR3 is TGTGCCAGCAGCTTCCCCGGTCCCGCCAAAAACATTCAGTACTTC.